This TCR beta chain derives from a study of blood T cells in healthy people across ages. Study-wide findings and caveats: The percentage of naive T cells correlated strongly with TCR beta diversity. Significant beta diversity loss was already apparent by age around 40, declining roughly linearly.

Concerning this clonotype: Its matching antigen is unknown.

Primers used in a second PCR of about 6 to 11 cycles were a sample-barcoded 5' primer and a J-beta primer mix. Each CDR3 protein gets one entry after TCRdb re-called the 5' RACE reads with MiXCR. The sample lists about 290,000 distinct CDR3 sequences; 27% were seen once. Germline assignment: CDR1 MDHEN and CDR2 SYDVKM. Trimming left V 7 bases short and J 2 bases short, with 18 bases between. The CDR3 length is 16 residues. Each sample gave at least 7 million isolated PBMCs. Each sample provided at least 5.5 micrograms of extracted total RNA. The V gene is TRBV28, the J gene TRBJ2-1; D might be TRBD1 or TRBD2, each matching 6 bases. Input material: blood. The TCR comes from a woman in her 70s in good health. Here the CDR3 DNA reads TGTGCCAGCACCCAACGGGGGCTAGGAACCTACAATGAGCAGTTCTTC. This codes for CASTQRGLGTYNEQFF.